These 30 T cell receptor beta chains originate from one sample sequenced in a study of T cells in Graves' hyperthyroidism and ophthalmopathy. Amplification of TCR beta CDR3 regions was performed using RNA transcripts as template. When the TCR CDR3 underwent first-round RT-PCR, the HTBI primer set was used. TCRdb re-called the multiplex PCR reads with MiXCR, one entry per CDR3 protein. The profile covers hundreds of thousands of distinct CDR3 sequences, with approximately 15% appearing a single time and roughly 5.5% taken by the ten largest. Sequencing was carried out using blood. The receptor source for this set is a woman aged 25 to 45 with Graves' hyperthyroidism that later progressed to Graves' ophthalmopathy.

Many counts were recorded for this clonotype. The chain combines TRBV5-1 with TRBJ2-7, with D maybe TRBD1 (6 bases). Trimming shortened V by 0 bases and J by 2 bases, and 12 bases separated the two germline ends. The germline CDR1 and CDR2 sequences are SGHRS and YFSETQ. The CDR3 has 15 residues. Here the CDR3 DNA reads TGCGCCAGCAGCTTGGGAACAGGGCCAGCCTACGAGCAGTACTTC. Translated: CASSLGTGPAYEQYF.

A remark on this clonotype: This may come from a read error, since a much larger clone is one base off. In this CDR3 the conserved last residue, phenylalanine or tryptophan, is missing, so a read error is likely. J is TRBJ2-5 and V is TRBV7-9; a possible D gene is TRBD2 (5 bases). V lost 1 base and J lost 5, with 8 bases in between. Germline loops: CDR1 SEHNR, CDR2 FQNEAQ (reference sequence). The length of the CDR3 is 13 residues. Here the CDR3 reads CASSLGSAETQYY. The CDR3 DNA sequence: TGTGCCAGCAGCTTAGGTAGCGCCGAGACCCAGTACTAC.

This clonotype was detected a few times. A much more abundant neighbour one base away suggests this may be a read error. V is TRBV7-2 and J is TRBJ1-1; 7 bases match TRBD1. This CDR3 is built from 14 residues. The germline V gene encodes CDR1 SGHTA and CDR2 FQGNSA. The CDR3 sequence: CANSQDRLNTEAFF. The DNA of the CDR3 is TGTGCCAACAGCCAGGACAGGTTGAACACTGAAGCTTTCTTT.

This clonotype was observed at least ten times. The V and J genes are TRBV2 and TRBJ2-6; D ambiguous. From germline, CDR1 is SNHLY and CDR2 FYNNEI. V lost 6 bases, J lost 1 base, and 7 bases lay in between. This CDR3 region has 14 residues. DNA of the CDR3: TGTGCCAGCAGGACGGAATCTGGGGCCAACGTCCTGACTTTC. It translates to CASRTESGANVLTF.

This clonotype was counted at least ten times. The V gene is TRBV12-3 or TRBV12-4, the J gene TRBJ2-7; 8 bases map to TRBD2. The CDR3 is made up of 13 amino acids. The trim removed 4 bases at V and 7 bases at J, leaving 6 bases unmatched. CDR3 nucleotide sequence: TGTGCCAGCAGTTCTGGACTAGCCTGGGAGCAGTACTTC. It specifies CASSSGLAWEQYF.

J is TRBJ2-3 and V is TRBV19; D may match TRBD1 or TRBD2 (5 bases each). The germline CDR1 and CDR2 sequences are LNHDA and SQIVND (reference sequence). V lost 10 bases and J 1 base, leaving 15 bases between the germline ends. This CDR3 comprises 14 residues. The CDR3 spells CATSLGAGTDTQYF. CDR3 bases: TGTGCCACATCTCTCGGGGCCGGCACAGATACGCAGTATTTT.

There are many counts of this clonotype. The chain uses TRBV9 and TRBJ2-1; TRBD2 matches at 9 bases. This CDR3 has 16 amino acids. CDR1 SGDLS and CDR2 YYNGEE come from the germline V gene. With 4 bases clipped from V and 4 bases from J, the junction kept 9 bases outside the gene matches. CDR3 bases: TGTGCCAGCAGCCCCCGGACTAGCGACAGGTACAATGAGCAGTTCTTC. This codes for CASSPRTSDRYNEQFF.

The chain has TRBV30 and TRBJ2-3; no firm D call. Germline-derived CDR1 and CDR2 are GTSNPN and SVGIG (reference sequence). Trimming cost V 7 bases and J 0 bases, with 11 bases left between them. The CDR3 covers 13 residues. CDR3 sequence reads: CAFTKGSTDTQYF. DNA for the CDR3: TGTGCCTTTACGAAAGGGAGCACAGATACGCAGTATTTT. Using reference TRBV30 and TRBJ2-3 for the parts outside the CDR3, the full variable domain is SQTIHQWPATLVQPVGSPLSLECTVEGTSNPNLYWYRQAAGRGLQLLFYSVGIGQISSEVPQNLSASRPQDRQFILSSKKLLLSDSGFYLCAFTKGSTDTQYFGPGTRLTVL.

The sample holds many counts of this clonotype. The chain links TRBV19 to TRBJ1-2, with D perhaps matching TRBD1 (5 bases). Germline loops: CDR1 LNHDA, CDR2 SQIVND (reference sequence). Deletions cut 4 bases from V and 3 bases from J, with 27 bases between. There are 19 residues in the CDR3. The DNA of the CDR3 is TGTGCCAGTAGTAAATTAACCGGGACGGAGAACCTGTTGGACTATGGCTACACCTTC. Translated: CASSKLTGTENLLDYGYTF.

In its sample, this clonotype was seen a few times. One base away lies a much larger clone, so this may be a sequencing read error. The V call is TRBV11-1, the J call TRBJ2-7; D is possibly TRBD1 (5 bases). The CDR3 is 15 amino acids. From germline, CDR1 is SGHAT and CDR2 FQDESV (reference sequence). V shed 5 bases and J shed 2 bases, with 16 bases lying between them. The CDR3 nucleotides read TGTGCCAGCAGCCCAAACCTCGACAGTACCTACGAGCAGTACTTC. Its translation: CASSPNLDSTYEQYF.

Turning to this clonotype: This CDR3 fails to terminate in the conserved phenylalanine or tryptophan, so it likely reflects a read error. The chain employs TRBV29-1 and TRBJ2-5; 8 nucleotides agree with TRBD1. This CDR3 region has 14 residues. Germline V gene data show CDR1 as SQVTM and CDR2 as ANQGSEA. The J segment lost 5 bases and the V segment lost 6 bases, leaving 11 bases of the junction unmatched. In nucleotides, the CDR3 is TGCAGCGTCCTTACACAGGGGGTTCGGGAGACCCAGTACCTC. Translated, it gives CSVLTQGVRETQYL.

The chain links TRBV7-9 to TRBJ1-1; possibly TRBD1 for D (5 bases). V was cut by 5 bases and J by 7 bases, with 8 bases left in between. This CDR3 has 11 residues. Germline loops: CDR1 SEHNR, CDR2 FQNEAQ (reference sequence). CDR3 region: CASSPGREAFF. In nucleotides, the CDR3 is TGTGCCAGCAGCCCAGGGCGTGAAGCTTTCTTT.

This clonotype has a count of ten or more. The CDR3 DNA follows: TGTGCCAGCAGCTTAGTCGAGAGGGGCTACGAGCAGTACTTC. Translation: CASSLVERGYEQYF. This rearrangement joins TRBV7-9 to TRBJ2-7; tentatively, D is TRBD1 or TRBD2 (5 bases each). CDR1 is SEHNR and CDR2 is FQNEAQ in the germline V gene (reference sequence). This CDR3 spans 14 amino acids. Trimming took 1 base from V and 3 from J, leaving 10 bases between them.

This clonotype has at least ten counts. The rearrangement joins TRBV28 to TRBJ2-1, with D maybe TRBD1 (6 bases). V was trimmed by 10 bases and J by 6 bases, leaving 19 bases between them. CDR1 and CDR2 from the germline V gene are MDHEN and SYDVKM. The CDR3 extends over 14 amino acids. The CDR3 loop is CATRGPTTSNEQFF. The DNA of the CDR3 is TGTGCCACCAGGGGACCAACAACGTCCAATGAGCAGTTCTTC.

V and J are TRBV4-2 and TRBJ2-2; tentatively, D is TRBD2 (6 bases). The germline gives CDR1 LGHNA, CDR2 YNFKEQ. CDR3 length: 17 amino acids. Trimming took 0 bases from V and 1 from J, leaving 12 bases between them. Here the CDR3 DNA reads TGTGCCAGCAGCCAAGATTTAGGCGGGATGAACACCGGGGAGCTGTTTTTT. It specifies CASSQDLGGMNTGELFF.

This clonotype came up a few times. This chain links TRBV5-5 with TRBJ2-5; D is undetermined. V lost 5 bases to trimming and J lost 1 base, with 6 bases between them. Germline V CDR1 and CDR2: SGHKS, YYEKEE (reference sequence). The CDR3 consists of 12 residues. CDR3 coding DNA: TGTGCCAGCAGGCTAGTCCAAGAGACCCAGTACTTC. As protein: CASRLVQETQYF.

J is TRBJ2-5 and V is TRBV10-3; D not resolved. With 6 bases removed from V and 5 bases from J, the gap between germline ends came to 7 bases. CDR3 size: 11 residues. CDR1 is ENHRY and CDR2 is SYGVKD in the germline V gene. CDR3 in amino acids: CAIRIAETQYF. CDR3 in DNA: TGTGCCATCAGGATCGCGGAGACCCAGTACTTC.

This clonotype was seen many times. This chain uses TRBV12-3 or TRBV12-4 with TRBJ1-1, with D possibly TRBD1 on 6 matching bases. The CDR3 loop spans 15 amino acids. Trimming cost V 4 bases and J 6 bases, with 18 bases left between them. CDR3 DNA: TGTGCCAGCAGTTCCCCCCGACAGGCGGGTCCTGAAGCTTTCTTT. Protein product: CASSSPRQAGPEAFF.

As DNA, the CDR3 is TGTGCCAGCAGCTCTAGCGGAACCTTCAATGAGCAGTTCTTC. Protein sequence: CASSSSGTFNEQFF. The chain is built from TRBV11-1 and TRBJ2-1; 7 positions match TRBD2. The V gene's germline CDR1 is SGHAT and CDR2 FQDESV (reference sequence). This CDR3 comprises 14 residues. With V trimmed by 4 bases and J by 6 bases, 6 bases remained unmatched.

CDR3 bases: TGTGCCTGGAGTTTTGGGTCCGGGGAGCTGTTTTTT. Amino acid sequence: CAWSFGSGELFF. This sequence joins TRBV30 and TRBJ2-2, with D unresolved. The germline V and J ends were trimmed by 2 bases and 6 bases, with 7 bases remaining between them. CDR3 length: 12 residues. Germline assignment: CDR1 GTSNPN and CDR2 SVGIG (reference sequence). Variable domain in full (rest from reference TRBV30 and TRBJ2-2): SQTIHQWPATLVQPVGSPLSLECTVEGTSNPNLYWYRQAAGRGLQLLFYSVGIGQISSEVPQNLSASRPQDRQFILSSKKLLLSDSGFYLCAWSFGSGELFFGEGSRLTVL.

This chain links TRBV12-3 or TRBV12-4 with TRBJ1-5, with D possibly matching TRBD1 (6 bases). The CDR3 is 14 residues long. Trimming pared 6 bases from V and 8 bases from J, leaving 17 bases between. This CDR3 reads CASSLAGEIKPQHF. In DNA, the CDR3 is TGTGCCAGCAGCCTCGCAGGGGAAATCAAGCCCCAGCATTTT.

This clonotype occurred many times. CDR3 residues: CSADSPEYSNQPQHF. CDR3 coding DNA: TGCAGTGCGGACTCGCCAGAATATAGCAATCAGCCCCAGCATTTT. V gene TRBV20-1 combines with J gene TRBJ1-5; D is undetermined. The V gene's germline CDR1 is DFQATT and CDR2 SNEGSKA (reference sequence). The germline V and J ends were trimmed by 6 bases and 0 bases, with 15 bases remaining between them. The CDR3 consists of 15 residues.

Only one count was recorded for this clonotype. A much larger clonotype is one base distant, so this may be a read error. CDR3 in amino acids: CATSDPTSGTDTQYF. The CDR3 coding sequence is TGTGCCACCAGTGACCCGACTAGCGGGACAGATACGCAGTATTTT. This chain connects TRBV24-1 to TRBJ2-3; 10 bases align to TRBD2. After removal of 4 bases from V and 3 bases from J, the junction contained 3 bases not matched to a gene. This CDR3 spans 15 amino acids. Germline CDR1 is KGHDR and CDR2 is SFDVKD.

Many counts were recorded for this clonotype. The CDR3 loop is CASSEGVLTDTQYF. The DNA for the CDR3 is TGTGCCAGCAGTGAAGGGGTTTTAACAGATACGCAGTATTTT. This chain uses TRBV2 with TRBJ2-3; D remains ambiguous. Germline CDR1 and CDR2: SNHLY and FYNNEI. The V and J ends lost 1 base and 3 bases respectively, with 8 bases between them. This CDR3 is built from 14 residues. Drawing the rest from reference TRBV2 and TRBJ2-3, the complete variable domain is EPEVTQTPSHQVTQMGQEVILRCVPISNHLYFYWYRQILGQKVEFLVSFYNNEISEKSEIFDDQFSVERPDGSNFTLKIRSTKLEDSAMYFCASSEGVLTDTQYFGPGTRLTVL.

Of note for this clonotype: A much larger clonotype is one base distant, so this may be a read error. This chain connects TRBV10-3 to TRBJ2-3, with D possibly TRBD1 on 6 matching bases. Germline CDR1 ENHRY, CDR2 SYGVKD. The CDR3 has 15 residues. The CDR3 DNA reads TGTGCCGCCAGACCCCGGGACATAGACACAGATATGCAGTATTTT. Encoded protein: CAARPRDIDTDMQYF.

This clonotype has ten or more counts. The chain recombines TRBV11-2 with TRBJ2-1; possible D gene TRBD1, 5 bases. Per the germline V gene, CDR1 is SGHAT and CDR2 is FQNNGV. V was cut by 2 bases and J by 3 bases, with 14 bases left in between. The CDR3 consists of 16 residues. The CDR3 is CASSLRGRDRYNEQFF. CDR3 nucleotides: TGTGCCAGCAGCTTACGTGGCAGGGATCGCTACAATGAGCAGTTCTTC.

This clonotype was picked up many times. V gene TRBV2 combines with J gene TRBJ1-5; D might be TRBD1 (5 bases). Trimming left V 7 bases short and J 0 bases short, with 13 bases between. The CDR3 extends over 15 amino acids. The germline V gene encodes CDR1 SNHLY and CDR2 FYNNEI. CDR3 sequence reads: CASKDRGYSNQPQHF. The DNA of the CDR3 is TGTGCCAGCAAAGACAGAGGTTATAGCAATCAGCCCCAGCATTTT.

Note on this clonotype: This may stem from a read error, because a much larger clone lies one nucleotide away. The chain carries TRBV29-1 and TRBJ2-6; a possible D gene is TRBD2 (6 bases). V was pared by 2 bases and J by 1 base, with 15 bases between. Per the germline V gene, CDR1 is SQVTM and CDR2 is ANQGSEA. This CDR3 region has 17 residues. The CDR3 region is CSVEHRDGGSGANVLTF. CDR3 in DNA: TGCAGCGTTGAACACCGGGACGGGGGTTCTGGGGCCAACGTCCTGACTTTC.

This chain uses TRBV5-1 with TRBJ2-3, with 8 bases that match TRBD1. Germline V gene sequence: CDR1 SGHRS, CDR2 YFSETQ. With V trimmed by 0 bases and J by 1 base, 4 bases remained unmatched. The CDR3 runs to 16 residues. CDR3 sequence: CASSLGSTGGTDTQYF. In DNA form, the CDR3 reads TGCGCCAGCAGCTTGGGGTCGACAGGGGGCACAGATACGCAGTATTTT.

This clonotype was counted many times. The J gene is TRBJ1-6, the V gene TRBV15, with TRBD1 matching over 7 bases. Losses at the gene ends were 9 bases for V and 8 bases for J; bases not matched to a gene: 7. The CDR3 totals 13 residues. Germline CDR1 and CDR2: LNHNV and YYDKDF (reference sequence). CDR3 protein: CATTGQEDSPLHF. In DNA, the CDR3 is TGTGCCACTACCGGACAGGAGGATTCACCCCTCCACTTT.